This paragraph covers one T cell receptor (beta chain) sequence. Its antigen is not identified. Sequencing used immunoSEQ multiplex PCR; TCRdb keeps in-frame clones, though not all of them. This table has around 44,000 clones, 86% appearing once. The source of the sample is a study of OX40 agonist ivuxolimab in advanced cancers. Overall study: An anti-OX40 (CD134) antibody with agonistic activity, ivuxolimab, was administered to patients.

Study conclusions and caveats: With doses of 0.1 to 3.0 mg/kg, CD4+ and CD8+ blood T cells had undergone clonal expansion by week 6.

The germline V gene has CDR1 KGHSH and CDR2 LQKENI. The CDR3 length is 15 residues. The V and J ends lost 0 bases and 4 bases respectively, with 11 bases between them. J is TRBJ2-3 and V is TRBV18, with D perhaps being TRBD1 or TRBD2 (5 bases each). Source: CD4+ or CD8+ T cells sorted from blood, taken in a trial of the OX40 agonist ivuxolimab. The clonotype originates from an adult with an advanced solid tumor such as melanoma, head and neck, liver or kidney cancer. The CDR3 sequence: CASSPPFQGADTQYF. The CDR3 nucleotides read TGTGCCAGCTCACCACCTTTCCAGGGAGCAGATACGCAGTATTTT. The full variable domain, in which reference TRBV18 and TRBJ2-3 provide the parts outside the CDR3, is NAGVMQNPRHLVRRRGQEARLRCSPMKGHSHVYWYRQLPEEGLKFMVYLQKENIIDESGMPKERFSAEFPKEGPSILRIQQVVRGDSAAYFCASSPPFQGADTQYFGPGTRLTVL.